This T cell receptor beta chain is drawn from a study of response to subunit inactivated influenza vaccine. MiXCR, applied by TCRdb to the RT-PCR reads, yields one record per CDR3 protein. The sample records about 620,000 distinct CDR3 sequences, about 11% being singletons. This clonotype was detected only a few times. The V gene lost 7 bases and the J gene lost 1 base, with 9 bases spanning the gap. This CDR3 has 13 residues. Germline V gene sequence: CDR1 KGHDR, CDR2 SFDVKD. These data are also associated with another study on T cells expressing NK-cell markers. Turning to that study: cDNA encoding TCR beta was synthesized via 5'RACE template switching incorporating UMIs. Sorted CD3+CD56+NKG2C+, CD3+CD56+NKG2C- and CD3+CD56-NKG2C+ T-cell subsets were beta-chain profiled.

The chain combines TRBV24-1 with TRBJ2-5, with D possibly matching TRBD1 (6 bases). The source of this sequence is a man aged 45 to 65 who received an inactivated influenza vaccine. Sequenced here: PBMCs from blood, sampled on the day of vaccination. CDR3 in DNA: TGTGCCACCAGCGGGACAACCCAAGAGACCCAGTACTTC. It encodes CATSGTTQETQYF.